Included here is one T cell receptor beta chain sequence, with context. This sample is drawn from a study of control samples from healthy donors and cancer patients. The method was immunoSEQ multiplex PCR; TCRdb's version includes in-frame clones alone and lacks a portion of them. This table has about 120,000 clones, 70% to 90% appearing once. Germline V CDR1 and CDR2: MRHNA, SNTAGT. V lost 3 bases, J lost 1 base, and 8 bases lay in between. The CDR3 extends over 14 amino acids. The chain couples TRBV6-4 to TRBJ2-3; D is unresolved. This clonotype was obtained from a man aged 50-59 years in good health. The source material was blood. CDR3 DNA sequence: TGTGCCAGCAGTGAGGGTGGAGGCACAGATACGCAGTATTTT. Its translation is CASSEGGGTDTQYF.